The 25 T cell receptor beta chains below all came from one sample that was sequenced in a study of metastatic and nonmetastatic thyroid tumors. Using MiXCR, TCRdb re-called clones from the PCR reads. The table shows over 45,000 clones, with around 20% occurring only once. Each patient went into thyroid surgery without having received any treatment. Sequenced material: blood. Receptors originate from a male donor with papillary thyroid cancer or a benign thyroid nodule (not recorded which). Some clones in this sample may be carry-over from other donors' samples.

This clone was observed at least ten times. As DNA, the CDR3 is TGTGCCATCAGTCATCCCCGGGACAGGGAGTGGTACGAGCAGTACTTC. It encodes CAISHPRDREWYEQYF. The V call is TRBV10-3, the J call TRBJ2-7, with 9 bases lining up with TRBD1. The germline V gene has CDR1 ENHRY and CDR2 SYGVKD. The V segment lost 5 bases and the J segment 4 bases; nucleotides outside the gene matches: 12. The CDR3 sequence is 16 residues long.

This clone occurred many times. This may arise from a read error, as a much more abundant clone is one base away. Other DNA sequences in the same sample also yield this CDR3. The chain carries TRBV20-1 and TRBJ2-5; 7 bases are a match to TRBD2. V gave up 0 bases and J gave up 2 bases; unmatched junction bases: 9. The V gene's germline CDR1 is DFQATT and CDR2 SNEGSKA (reference sequence). The CDR3 covers 16 residues. DNA of the CDR3: TGCAGTGCTAGAGACCCGTCCAAACTAGCGCAAGAGACCCAGTACTTC. This translates into CSARDPSKLAQETQYF.

The genes are TRBV19 and TRBJ1-1; D gene uncertain. The CDR3 consists of 15 residues. Germline V lookup: CDR1 LNHDA, CDR2 SQIVND (reference sequence). Trimming removed 5 bases from V and 0 bases from J, with 13 bases in between. CDR3 amino acids: CASSPPLWLNTEAFF. CDR3 coding DNA: TGTGCCAGTAGTCCCCCTCTTTGGTTGAACACTGAAGCTTTCTTT.

Details on this clone: One end of the junction does not line up with germline, which may come from a read error. J is TRBJ2-7 and V is TRBV18; D remains unclear. The germline gives CDR1 KGHSH, CDR2 LQKENI. The length of the CDR3 is 13 residues. The CDR3 nucleotides read TGTGCCAACTCACCAGCAGGCTCCTACGAGCAGTACTTC. As protein: CANSPAGSYEQYF.

By sample fraction, this clone is medium-sized. The chain couples TRBV30 to TRBJ1-6; TRBD1 agrees at 7 bases. Germline loops: CDR1 GTSNPN, CDR2 SVGIG (reference sequence). J gave up 9 bases and V 2 bases, and 10 bases lay outside the gene matches. CDR3 length equals 15 residues. CDR3 sequence reads: CAWSLPGQFLSPLHF. The DNA for the CDR3 is TGTGCCTGGAGTCTGCCGGGACAGTTCCTTTCACCCCTCCACTTT. The full variable domain, completed using reference TRBV30 and TRBJ1-6, is SQTIHQWPATLVQPVGSPLSLECTVEGTSNPNLYWYRQAAGRGLQLLFYSVGIGQISSEVPQNLSASRPQDRQFILSSKKLLLSDSGFYLCAWSLPGQFLSPLHFGNGTRLTVT.

This chain links TRBV24-1 with TRBJ2-5, with 7 bases matching TRBD2. Looked up from germline, CDR1 is KGHDR and CDR2 is SFDVKD. The CDR3 is made up of 19 amino acids. Germline trimming cut 3 bases from V and 0 bases from J; bases unmatched to any gene: 15. The CDR3 coding sequence is TGTGCCACCAGTGATCCAAAGCGGGGAGGCCCCCCGTACCAAGAGACCCAGTACTTC. Translated: CATSDPKRGGPPYQETQYF.

The J gene is TRBJ2-5, the V gene TRBV24-1; the D gene is possibly TRBD1 (6 bases). Trimming removed 5 bases at V and 5 bases at J, with 17 bases between. The germline V gene encodes CDR1 KGHDR and CDR2 SFDVKD. The CDR3 sequence is 15 residues long. In DNA, the CDR3 is TGTGCCACCAGTGTTAGAGATGGGGGCCGGGAGACCCAGTACTTC. Translation gives CATSVRDGGRETQYF.

In its sample, this clone was seen many times. The rearrangement joins TRBV5-1 to TRBJ2-1, with D perhaps matching TRBD2 (5 bases). The CDR3 has 16 amino acids. The germline V gene encodes CDR1 SGHRS and CDR2 YFSETQ. V lost 1 base and J lost 6, with 17 bases in between. The CDR3 nucleotides are TGCGCCAGCAGCTTGCCCTCCTCGGGGTCCCGCAATGAGCAGTTCTTC. This gives the protein CASSLPSSGSRNEQFF.

This clone was observed many times. The junction shows a germline mismatch at one end, possibly a read error. This chain links TRBV7-7 with TRBJ2-1; 12 positions match TRBD2. CDR3 length: 16 residues. From germline, CDR1 is SSHAT and CDR2 FNYEAQ (reference sequence). For the CDR3, the DNA is TGTGCTAGCAGCGCCCGACTAGCGGGAGAACGGGATGAGCAGTTCTTC. Protein sequence: CASSARLAGERDEQFF.

This clone was detected ten times or more. The rearrangement joins TRBV18 to TRBJ2-3; no clear D gene. There are 15 residues in the CDR3. Germline values: CDR1 KGHSH, CDR2 LQKENI. V lost 2 bases and J 0 bases, leaving 9 bases between the germline ends. DNA of the CDR3: TGTGCCAGCTCACCAACAGCGTCTAGCACAGATACGCAGTATTTT. Translated, it gives CASSPTASSTDTQYF.

A remark on this clone: As the CDR3 is not closed by the conserved phenylalanine or tryptophan, this likely results from a read error. The chain couples TRBV19 to TRBJ1-1, with a possible D match to TRBD1 (6 bases). Germline CDR1 and CDR2: LNHDA and SQIVND (reference sequence). The V gene lost 6 bases and the J gene lost 6 bases, with 17 bases spanning the gap. CDR3 size: 14 residues. CDR3 DNA sequence: TGTGCCAGTAGCATTGGGGGGCTGATGGCTGAAGCTTTCCTT. Translation: CASSIGGLMAEAFL.

To note about this clone: One base away lies a much larger clone, so this may be a sequencing read error. The rearrangement joins TRBV4-1 to TRBJ2-1, with TRBD1 identical over 7 bases. Germline assignment: CDR1 MGHRA and CDR2 YSYEKL. The CDR3 has 14 residues. DNA for the CDR3: TGCGCCAGCATCCAAGCCAGGACAGGCTATGAGCAGCTCTTC. Amino acids: CASIQARTGYEQLF.

This chain links TRBV5-1 with TRBJ2-7, with 8 bases that match TRBD2. The CDR3 runs to 17 residues. Germline V gives CDR1 SGHRS, CDR2 YFSETQ. V dropped 0 bases and J dropped 0; count of bases not matched to a gene: 8. In DNA form, the CDR3 reads TGCGCCAGCAGCTTGGTTGCGGGGGGACCGAGCTCCTACGAGCAGTACTTC. Protein product: CASSLVAGGPSSYEQYF.

Ten or more counts support this clone. This chain uses TRBV7-6 with TRBJ1-3; no clear D gene. This CDR3 is 19 amino acids long. The V gene's germline CDR1 is SGHVS and CDR2 FNYEAQ. The V gene lost 0 bases and the J gene lost 0 bases, with 18 bases spanning the gap. The CDR3 loop is CASSLARGGQTISGNTIYF. CDR3 nucleotide sequence: TGTGCCAGCAGCTTAGCAAGAGGCGGGCAGACAATCTCTGGAAACACCATATATTTT.

The rearrangement uses TRBV3-1 and TRBJ2-7, with 9 bases fitting TRBD1. This CDR3 contains 18 residues. Germline V gene sequence: CDR1 LGHDT, CDR2 YNNKEL (reference sequence). The junction had 12 bases not matched to a gene; V was cut back by 1 base and J by 2 bases. The CDR3 DNA reads TGTGCCAGCAGCCAAGTAGGGGAGTTCGGGACAGGGACCTACGAGCAGTACTTC. It translates to CASSQVGEFGTGTYEQYF.

This clone was counted many times. Relative to the germline gene, one junction end is altered; a read error may explain this. The rearrangement joins TRBV14 to TRBJ2-2; TRBD2 agrees at 9 bases. Germline-derived CDR1 and CDR2 are SGHDN and FVKESK. This CDR3 spans 17 amino acids. The CDR3, as DNA: TGTGCCAGCAGCCAGTACTCTTTAGCGGGGGTGACCGGGGAGCTGCTTTTT. Translation: CASSQYSLAGVTGELLF.

J is TRBJ2-2 and V is TRBV6-1; the match to TRBD1 covers 9 bases. The CDR3 contains 16 residues. Unmatched junction bases numbered 11, after V lost 8 bases and J lost 4 bases. Germline lookup yields CDR1 MNHNS and CDR2 SASEGT. This CDR3 is CASGGRTGASTGELFF. In nucleotides, the CDR3 is TGTGCCAGCGGGGGAAGGACAGGGGCGTCCACCGGGGAGCTGTTTTTT.

This clone was found many times. This rearrangement joins TRBV3-1 to TRBJ2-3; D gene ambiguous. CDR1 LGHDT and CDR2 YNNKEL come from the germline V gene (reference sequence). The CDR3 is 15 residues long. Deletions cut 0 bases from V and 1 base from J, with 8 bases between. The CDR3 spells CASSQDLAGTDTQYF. DNA of the CDR3: TGTGCCAGCAGCCAAGATCTTGCGGGCACAGATACGCAGTATTTT.

This clone was seen repeatedly, ten times or more. The DNA for the CDR3 is TGTGCCAGCAGCCTAAATCAGGGAGAGACCCAGTACTTC. Amino acids: CASSLNQGETQYF. V gene TRBV7-3 combines with J gene TRBJ2-5, with a possible D match to TRBD1 (5 bases). Germline assignment: CDR1 SGHTA and CDR2 FQGTGA. The CDR3 contains 13 residues. The V and J ends lost 5 bases and 4 bases respectively, with 11 bases between them.

The table lists this clone with many counts. A single base separates this from a much larger clone, so it may be a read error. The chain is built from TRBV5-1 and TRBJ1-2; D may be TRBD1 (6 bases). CDR1 and CDR2 from the germline V gene are SGHRS and YFSETQ. The CDR3 spans 16 residues. The CDR3 protein is CARSSGGAGANYGYTF. CDR3 coding DNA: TGCGCCCGCAGCTCGGGGGGGGCAGGAGCTAACTATGGCTACACCTTC. The entire variable domain, with the rest obtained from reference TRBV5-1 and TRBJ1-2, is as follows: KAGVTQTPRYLIKTRGQQVTLSCSPISGHRSVSWYQQTPGQGLQFLFEYFSETQRNKGNFPGRFSGRQFSNSRSEMNVSTLELGDSALYLCARSSGGAGANYGYTFGSGTRLTVV.

This clone was seen at least ten times. The chain uses TRBV5-4 and TRBJ1-2; tentative D call: TRBD1 (6 bases). The V gene's germline CDR1 is SGHNT and CDR2 YYREEE (reference sequence). Trimming removed 1 base from V and 4 bases from J, with 23 bases in between. CDR3 length: 18 amino acids. CDR3 in DNA: TGTGCCAGCAGCTTGTTGGACATGGACAGATTGGGTTTCTATGGCTACACCTTC. Its translation is CASSLLDMDRLGFYGYTF.

This clone came up many times. V usage is TRBV7-2 and J usage is TRBJ2-7, with D unresolved. The V end lost 4 bases, the J end lost 3 bases, and 10 bases lay between the germline ends. Germline V CDR1 and CDR2: SGHTA, FQGNSA. The CDR3 runs to 13 residues. CDR3 nucleotides: TGTGCCAGCAGCTCTCCCGTAGGCTACGAGCAGTACTTC. Translating it yields CASSSPVGYEQYF.

This chain uses TRBV4-1 with TRBJ2-7; perhaps TRBD1 as D (6 bases). Trimming cost V 2 bases and J 2 bases, with 16 bases left between them. Germline V gene lookup returns CDR1 MGHRA and CDR2 YSYEKL. This CDR3 comprises 16 residues. As DNA, the CDR3 is TGCGCCAGCAGCCAACAAGTATCGGACAGAGCCTACGAGCAGTACTTC. Its protein product is CASSQQVSDRAYEQYF.

The sample holds many counts of this clone. V and J are TRBV20-1 and TRBJ2-7, with no clear D. The V gene lost 5 bases and the J gene lost 2 bases, with 13 bases spanning the gap. CDR1 and CDR2 (germline): DFQATT, SNEGSKA (reference sequence). The CDR3 extends over 13 amino acids. The CDR3 region is CSAVPVGTYEQYF. The CDR3 coding sequence is TGCAGTGCTGTCCCAGTGGGAACCTACGAGCAGTACTTC.

This clone was counted at least ten times. The chain is built from TRBV7-2 and TRBJ2-7; 9 bases fit TRBD2. Germline CDR1 and CDR2: SGHTA and FQGNSA. J was trimmed by 5 bases and V by 1 base; bases with no gene match: 3. CDR3 length: 14 residues. CDR3 sequence (DNA): TGTGCCAGCAGCTTAGACGGGACTAGCAACGAGCAGTACTTC. It codes for CASSLDGTSNEQYF. Complete variable domain (other parts from reference TRBV7-2 and TRBJ2-7): GAGVSQSPSNKVTEKGKDVELRCDPISGHTALYWYRQSLGQGLEFLIYFQGNSAPDKSGLPSDRFSAERTGGSVSTLTIQRTQQEDSAVYLCASSLDGTSNEQYFGPGTRLTVT.